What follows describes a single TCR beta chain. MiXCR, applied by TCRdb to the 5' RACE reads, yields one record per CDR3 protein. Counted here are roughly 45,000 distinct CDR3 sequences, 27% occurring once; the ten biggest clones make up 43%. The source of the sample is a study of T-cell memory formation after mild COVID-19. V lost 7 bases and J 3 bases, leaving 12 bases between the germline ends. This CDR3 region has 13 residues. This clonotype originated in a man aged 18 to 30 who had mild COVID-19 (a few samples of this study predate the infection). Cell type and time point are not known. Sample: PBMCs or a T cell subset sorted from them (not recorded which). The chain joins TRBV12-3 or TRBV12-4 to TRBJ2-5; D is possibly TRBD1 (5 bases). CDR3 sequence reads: CASTLGVEETQYF. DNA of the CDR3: TGTGCCAGCACCCTAGGGGTGGAAGAGACCCAGTACTTC.